The present T cell receptor beta chain was sequenced within a study of blood T cells in healthy people across ages. Isolation of PBMCs gave at least 7 million cells per sample. Of note for this clonotype: Its target is not known.

Alongside a J-beta primer mix, a sample-barcoded 5' primer served in a second PCR lasting about 7 to 12 cycles. TCRdb processed the 5' RACE reads anew with MiXCR; each CDR3 protein has one entry. Of over 1,500,000 distinct CDR3 sequences in the sample, more than 35% were seen once. There are 13 residues in the CDR3. Germline assignment: CDR1 SEHNR and CDR2 FQNEAQ (reference sequence). Regarding the study as a whole: Versus aged donors, long-lived donors had higher diversity and more naive CD4+ cells.

The receptor was isolated from a human donor in good health. The chain uses TRBV7-9 and TRBJ2-5; D may correspond to TRBD1 or TRBD2 (5 bases each). The J call may be faulty, since TRBJ2-7 better matches the DNA end. Sequencing was carried out using blood. CDR3 sequence reads: CASSLQGDGEQYF. The CDR3 bases are TGTGCCAGCAGCTTACAAGGGGACGGCGAGCAGTACTTC.